This T cell receptor beta chain was observed in a study of OX40 agonist ivuxolimab in advanced cancers. Looking at the study overall: Treatment of patients was with ivuxolimab, an agonistic anti-OX40 (CD134) antibody. Ivuxolimab, which patients received intravenously every 2 weeks, was dosed at 0.01 to 10 mg/kg. Averaging roughly 60 years in age, with a range of about 20 to 90, the cohort was about 86% male. A history of anti-PD-1, anti-PD-L1 or anti-CTLA-4 therapy was acceptable, and roughly 40% had some.

The CDR3 consists of 15 residues. V lost 5 bases and J 7 bases, leaving 17 bases between the germline ends. Germline V gene lookup returns CDR1 MNHNY and CDR2 SVGAGI (reference sequence). Measured with immunoSEQ multiplex PCR; TCRdb has only the in-frame clones, and not every one. This table has approximately 57,000 clones, 75% to 85% appearing once. The receptor was derived from an adult with an advanced solid tumor such as melanoma, head and neck, liver or kidney cancer. This specimen was CD4+ or CD8+ T cells sorted from blood, taken in a trial of the OX40 agonist ivuxolimab. The V call is TRBV6-6, the J call TRBJ1-4; maybe TRBD1 (6 bases). CDR3 sequence reads: CASSNQGGGTEKLFF. As DNA, the CDR3 is TGTGCCAGCAGTAACCAAGGTGGGGGCACTGAAAAACTGTTTTTT.